This T cell receptor beta chain was sequenced during a study of CD8 T cells in ankylosing spondylitis. Findings of the study overall: Among TCR beta sequences, a motif of eight highly homologous variants appeared characteristic of ankylosing spondylitis blood. Certain motif variants had earlier appeared in reactive arthritis synovial fluid and blood.

This CDR3 is 15 amino acids long. The germline CDR1 and CDR2 sequences are SNHLY and FYNNEI. V was shortened by 3 bases and J by 4 bases, with 13 bases between the two germline ends. Details on this clonotype: The antigen is undetermined.

TCRdb fed the 5' RACE reads into MiXCR, producing one record per CDR3 protein. The repertoire consists of 470,000 or so distinct CDR3 sequences, with 20% to 30% occurring once and the leading ten covering about 0.92%. Sequencing was done on a sample of blood, either unsorted or a sorted T cell fraction (not recorded which). This clonotype was sampled from a male donor with ankylosing spondylitis. V is TRBV2 and J is TRBJ2-1, with unresolved D. CDR3 residues: CASSDGRAEYNEQFF. The CDR3, as DNA: TGTGCCAGCAGTGACGGAAGGGCTGAATACAATGAGCAGTTCTTC.